One sample yielded the 28 T cell receptor beta chains listed below, sequenced in a study of T cell clonotyping in hematopoietic cell transplantation. Time point defined: recipient sample about 28 days before transplant, after cytoreduction. Assay: immunoSEQ multiplex PCR; the TCRdb copy retains only in-frame clones and omits some. Among more than 25,000 clones, roughly 91% were seen once, and the ten largest hold approximately 2.4%. Here the sequenced sample was peripheral blood mononuclear cells, taken before stem cell transplant. These receptors were collected from a man aged 50-59 years with acute myeloid leukemia. Some clones in this sample may be carry-over from other donors' samples.

This clone was seen only once. The chain carries TRBV29-1 and TRBJ2-1, with 12 bases fitting TRBD2. J gave up 0 bases and V 7 bases, and 4 bases lay outside the gene matches. The CDR3 sequence is 15 residues long. CDR1 and CDR2 from the germline V gene are SQVTM and ANQGSEA. The CDR3 coding sequence is TGCAGCGGCCTACTAGCGGGAGGCTCCTACAATGAGCAGTTCTTC. It is translated as CSGLLAGGSYNEQFF.

The chain joins TRBV19 to TRBJ1-5; D perhaps matches TRBD1 (6 bases). CDR1 is LNHDA and CDR2 is SQIVND in the germline V gene (reference sequence). V lost 6 bases to trimming and J lost 4 bases, with 10 bases between them. The CDR3 is 13 amino acids. CDR3 DNA sequence: TGTGCCAGTAGCGGGGGCGGGAATCAGCCCCAGCATTTT. Protein product: CASSGGGNQPQHF.

The chain couples TRBV19 to TRBJ2-2, with 8 bases matching TRBD2. Germline-derived CDR1 and CDR2 are LNHDA and SQIVND (reference sequence). The CDR3 consists of 14 residues. V trimming: 9 bases; J trimming: 7 bases; junction bases outside the gene matches: 10. The CDR3 bases are TGTGCCAGCCGCAATCGGGGGGGCGGCGGGGAGCTGTTTTTT. It translates to CASRNRGGGGELFF. Full variable domain (missing parts from reference TRBV19 and TRBJ2-2): DGGITQSPKYLFRKEGQNVTLSCEQNLNHDAMYWYRQDPGQGLRLIYYSQIVNDFQKGDIAEGYSVSREKKESFPLTVTSAQKNPTAFYLCASRNRGGGGELFFGEGSRLTVL.

CDR3 DNA sequence: TGTGCCAGCAGTTACTCGGCCCAGGGTGGTCAGCCCCAGCATTTT. This sequence encodes CASSYSAQGGQPQHF. This chain links TRBV6-5 with TRBJ1-5, with D perhaps TRBD1 (5 bases). Germline CDR1 reads MNHEY; CDR2 reads SVGAGI. This CDR3 has 15 amino acids. Trimming left V 0 bases short and J 6 bases short, with 12 bases between.

The chain uses TRBV4-2 and TRBJ1-4; a weak D match, TRBD1 (6 bases). V was trimmed by 4 bases and J by 3 bases, leaving 12 bases between them. The CDR3 has 15 residues. Per the germline V gene, CDR1 is LGHNA and CDR2 is YNFKEQ. This chain's CDR3 is CASSRWSGANEKLFF. CDR3 nucleotides: TGTGCCAGCAGCCGGTGGTCAGGGGCTAATGAAAAACTGTTTTTT.

The chain is built from TRBV5-6 and TRBJ1-2, with D uncertain. Trimming took 2 bases from V and 5 from J, leaving 7 bases between them. Germline CDR1 SGHDT, CDR2 YYEEEE. CDR3 size: 12 residues. The CDR3 is CASSLYRYGYTF. The CDR3 bases are TGTGCCAGCAGCTTATACAGATATGGCTACACCTTC.

A note on this clone: Other nucleotide sequences in the sample specify the same CDR3. The chain is built from TRBV7-2 and TRBJ2-5; D is uncertain. This CDR3 spans 11 amino acids. Trimming left V 5 bases short and J 2 bases short, with 3 bases between. Germline CDR1 is SGHTA and CDR2 is FQGNSA. The CDR3 bases are TGTGCCAGCAGCCCTCAAGAGACCCAGTACTTC. It specifies CASSPQETQYF.

The V gene is TRBV6-1, the J gene TRBJ1-4; 10 nucleotides match TRBD1. Per germline, CDR1 MNHNS and CDR2 SASEGT. This CDR3 has 15 residues. Unmatched junction bases numbered 6, after V lost 4 bases and J lost 7 bases. CDR3 in amino acids: CASSAGTGASEKLFF. CDR3 coding DNA: TGTGCCAGCAGTGCTGGGACAGGGGCAAGTGAAAAACTGTTTTTT.

On this clone: Relative to the germline gene, one junction end is altered; a read error may explain this. The genes are TRBV7-9 and TRBJ1-2; 7 positions match TRBD1. The CDR3 has 12 residues. Germline-derived CDR1 and CDR2 are SEHNR and FQNEAQ (reference sequence). Here the CDR3 reads CASSLSGQAEAF. In nucleotides, the CDR3 is TGTGCCAGCAGCTTATCCGGACAGGCCGAAGCCTTC.

The chain employs TRBV5-1 and TRBJ1-4; TRBD1 might be the D (5 bases). Germline V gene data show CDR1 as SGHRS and CDR2 as YFSETQ. Trimming removed 3 bases at V and 8 bases at J, with 14 bases between. The CDR3 totals 14 residues. The CDR3 DNA is TGCGCCAGCAGCTCGGACAACCTGGGGGAAAAACTGTTTTTT. It codes for CASSSDNLGEKLFF.

The chain links TRBV6-1 to TRBJ1-2; the D is unclear. V lost 2 bases and J lost 4, with 14 bases in between. The CDR3 is made up of 15 amino acids. The germline V gene has CDR1 MNHNS and CDR2 SASEGT. The CDR3 protein is CASSEPGGPLYGYTF. The CDR3 bases are TGTGCCAGCAGTGAACCCGGCGGCCCCCTCTATGGCTACACCTTC.

The chain recombines TRBV30 with TRBJ1-3; D not certain. The CDR3 extends over 11 amino acids. CDR1 and CDR2 from the germline V gene are GTSNPN and SVGIG (reference sequence). V dropped 0 bases and J dropped 4 bases, with 1 base sitting between them. The CDR3 DNA reads TGTGCCTGGAGTGTGGGAAACACCATATATTTT. As protein: CAWSVGNTIYF.

The J gene is TRBJ2-7, the V gene TRBV6-6; TRBD1 matches 10 bases. Looked up from germline, CDR1 is MNHNY and CDR2 is SVGAGI (reference sequence). With 0 bases clipped from V and 5 bases from J, the junction kept 7 bases outside the gene matches. The CDR3 sequence is 16 residues long. The CDR3 loop reads CASSYSDRGPFDEQYF. DNA of the CDR3: TGTGCCAGCAGTTACTCCGACAGGGGGCCCTTCGACGAGCAGTACTTC.

The chain recombines TRBV7-8 with TRBJ2-7; 11 bases fit TRBD2. The germline V gene encodes CDR1 SGHVS and CDR2 FQNEAQ. Trimming took 5 bases from V and 0 from J; bases not matched to a gene: 6. There are 16 residues in the CDR3. This CDR3 is CASSERTSGSSYEQYF. CDR3 coding DNA: TGTGCCAGCAGCGAGAGGACTAGCGGGTCCTCCTACGAGCAGTACTTC. Full variable domain (outside the CDR3, taken from reference TRBV7-8 and TRBJ2-7): GAGVSQSPRYKVAKRGQDVALRCDPISGHVSLFWYQQALGQGPEFLTYFQNEAQLDKSGLPSDRFFAERPEGSVSTLKIQRTQQEDSAVYLCASSERTSGSSYEQYFGPGTRLTVT.

The chain is built from TRBV13 and TRBJ2-7; 7 nucleotides match TRBD1. The CDR3 runs to 14 residues. CDR1 PRHDT and CDR2 FYEKMQ come from the germline V gene (reference sequence). Unmatched junction bases numbered 9, after V lost 5 bases and J lost 5 bases. CDR3 sequence reads: CASSTRQGINEQYF. CDR3 nucleotides: TGTGCCAGCAGCACCCGACAGGGTATCAACGAGCAGTACTTC.

This chain uses TRBV15 with TRBJ2-7, with D unresolved. The CDR3 is 15 amino acids. V lost 0 bases and J lost 3, with 12 bases in between. CDR1 is LNHNV, CDR2 YYDKDF, per germline (reference sequence). The CDR3 protein is CATSRDQARIYEQYF. The CDR3 DNA reads TGTGCCACCAGCAGAGATCAAGCGCGGATCTACGAGCAGTACTTC. Filled out from reference TRBV15 and TRBJ2-7, the complete variable domain reads DAMVIQNPRYQVTQFGKPVTLSCSQTLNHNVMYWYQQKSSQAPKLLFHYYDKDFNNEADTPDNFQSRRPNTSFCFLDIRSPGLGDTAMYLCATSRDQARIYEQYFGPGTRLTVT.

This clone is a singleton in its sample. The chain links TRBV28 to TRBJ2-3; no reliable D call. V shed 5 bases and J shed 2 bases, with 8 bases lying between them. CDR1 MDHEN and CDR2 SYDVKM come from the germline V gene. The CDR3 consists of 13 residues. The DNA of the CDR3 is TGTGCCAGCAGTACGCCGTCCACAGATACGCAGTATTTT. Translating it yields CASSTPSTDTQYF.

The chain uses TRBV7-9 and TRBJ2-5, with D perhaps TRBD2 (6 bases). Trimming took 5 bases from V and 5 from J, leaving 12 bases between them. CDR3 length equals 13 residues. CDR1 and CDR2 (germline): SEHNR, FQNEAQ (reference sequence). The CDR3 sequence: CASSLGSIETQYF. The CDR3 region has the DNA TGTGCCAGCAGCCTCGGGAGTATTGAGACCCAGTACTTC.

This chain connects TRBV19 to TRBJ2-3; possible D gene TRBD2, 6 bases. Trimming removed 5 bases at V and 3 bases at J, with 21 bases between. CDR3 size: 17 residues. CDR1 and CDR2 (germline): LNHDA, SQIVND (reference sequence). The CDR3 is CASSALGMGGLTDTQYF. The CDR3 DNA reads as TGTGCCAGTAGTGCCTTAGGGATGGGGGGATTAACAGATACGCAGTATTTT.

J is TRBJ2-7 and V is TRBV11-2; D is possibly TRBD1 (6 bases). V lost 5 bases and J 1 base, leaving 15 bases between the germline ends. Germline V gene lookup returns CDR1 SGHAT and CDR2 FQNNGV. The CDR3 has 15 amino acids. CDR3 DNA: TGTGCCAGCAGCCGTTCCGGGACACAGTCCTACGAGCAGTACTTC. Protein: CASSRSGTQSYEQYF.

This clone was found a few times. The genes are TRBV5-6 and TRBJ1-1, with D unclear. Trimming removed 3 bases at V and 0 bases at J, with 6 bases between. The germline V gene has CDR1 SGHDT and CDR2 YYEEEE. The CDR3 runs to 13 residues. The chain's CDR3 is CASSYDLNTEAFF. In DNA form, the CDR3 reads TGTGCCAGCAGCTACGACTTGAACACTGAAGCTTTCTTT.

This clone was found once. J is TRBJ2-7 and V is TRBV6-5; D ambiguous. With 7 bases removed from V and 2 bases from J, the gap between germline ends came to 12 bases. This CDR3 contains 13 residues. Germline lookup yields CDR1 MNHEY and CDR2 SVGAGI. CDR3 protein: CASTTGLTYEQYF. The CDR3, as DNA: TGTGCCAGCACGACGGGCCTCACCTACGAGCAGTACTTC.

V gene TRBV7-2 combines with J gene TRBJ2-2, with unresolved D. The V and J ends lost 5 bases and 3 bases respectively, with 16 bases between them. Germline lookup yields CDR1 SGHTA and CDR2 FQGNSA. The CDR3 is 16 amino acids. CDR3 amino acids: CASSLGPVRDTGELFF. The CDR3 nucleotides are TGTGCCAGCAGCCTCGGACCCGTGCGAGACACCGGGGAGCTGTTTTTT.

V usage is TRBV5-1 and J usage is TRBJ2-3; 11 positions match TRBD1. CDR3 length: 15 residues. Unmatched junction bases numbered 4, after V lost 1 base and J lost 6 bases. The germline V gene encodes CDR1 SGHRS and CDR2 YFSETQ. The CDR3 spells CASSLMGQGEDTQYF. The CDR3 region has the DNA TGCGCCAGCAGCTTGATGGGACAGGGGGAGGATACGCAGTATTTT.

The CDR3 nucleotides read TGTGCCAGCAGCTTAGCGGGTGGGGGAAATGAAAAACTGTTTTTT. Protein sequence: CASSLAGGGNEKLFF. V usage is TRBV7-2 and J usage is TRBJ1-4, with a possible D match to TRBD1 (5 bases). The CDR3 is made up of 15 amino acids. V was cut by 0 bases and J by 5 bases, with 10 bases left in between. Germline V CDR1 and CDR2: SGHTA, FQGNSA.

The V and J genes are TRBV11-2 and TRBJ2-1; D might be TRBD1 (6 bases). The CDR3 consists of 13 residues. Trimming pared 5 bases from V and 6 bases from J, leaving 11 bases between. Germline CDR1 reads SGHAT; CDR2 reads FQNNGV. CDR3 nucleotides: TGTGCCAGCAGCCCCGGACAGAGCAATGAGCAGTTCTTC. Translating it yields CASSPGQSNEQFF.

The chain recombines TRBV7-9 with TRBJ1-1; D not certain. Looked up from germline, CDR1 is SEHNR and CDR2 is FQNEAQ (reference sequence). The ends were cut back, 4 bases at V and 1 base at J, with 7 bases in the middle. The CDR3 is 13 amino acids. CDR3 sequence (DNA): TGTGCCAGCAGCTACGGCTGGAACACTGAAGCTTTCTTT. Amino acids: CASSYGWNTEAFF.

DNA for the CDR3: TGCAGCGCTATCCTAGCGGGTTACAATGAGCAGTTCTTC. Amino acids: CSAILAGYNEQFF. The chain links TRBV29-1 to TRBJ2-1; TRBD2 matches at 8 bases. Germline trimming cut 7 bases from V and 4 bases from J; bases unmatched to any gene: 6. This CDR3 spans 13 amino acids. Germline values: CDR1 SQVTM, CDR2 ANQGSEA.